This passage covers 27 T cell receptor beta chains from one sample sequenced in a study of T cells in Graves' hyperthyroidism and ophthalmopathy. Amplified TCR beta CDR3 regions derived from RNA transcripts. During a first-round RT-PCR of the TCR CDR3, the HTBI primer set was used. TCRdb re-called the multiplex PCR reads with MiXCR, one entry per CDR3 protein. The sample records hundreds of thousands of distinct CDR3 sequences, roughly 32% being singletons. The specimen was blood. Receptor source: a woman aged 40 to 49 with Graves' hyperthyroidism.

This clonotype was seen at least ten times. This rearrangement joins TRBV7-9 to TRBJ2-5; no reliable D call. Germline-derived CDR1 and CDR2 are SEHNR and FQNEAQ (reference sequence). The CDR3 has 13 residues. V was clipped by 1 base and J by 5 bases, with 8 bases between them. The CDR3 DNA is TGTGCCAGCAGCTTAGTTTGGGCGGAGACCCAGTACTTC. It yields the protein CASSLVWAETQYF.

This clonotype was counted at least ten times. J is TRBJ1-2 and V is TRBV5-4; TRBD1 matches at 9 bases. J lost 8 bases, V lost 4 bases, and 6 bases had no gene match. Germline V CDR1 and CDR2: SGHNT, YYREEE (reference sequence). The CDR3 consists of 13 residues. The CDR3 coding sequence is TGTGCCAGCAGCCGGGACAGGGAAAGAGGCTACACCTTC. Its translation is CASSRDRERGYTF.

The chain couples TRBV6-6 to TRBJ1-2, with TRBD1 matching over 7 bases. V trimming: 5 bases; J trimming: 3 bases; junction bases outside the gene matches: 12. The CDR3 has 16 amino acids. CDR1 is MNHNY, CDR2 SVGAGI, per germline (reference sequence). DNA of the CDR3: TGTGCCAGCAGTGGGTATCAACAGGGGAAGGACTATGGCTACACCTTC. Protein sequence: CASSGYQQGKDYGYTF.

Worth noting for this clonotype: The CDR3 does not close with the conserved phenylalanine or tryptophan, likely indicating a read error. No DNA is shown, since the ends of the CDR3 on it are uncertain; the CDR3 is the one TCRdb lists. The chain recombines TRBV10-3 with TRBJ2-6. Germline lookup yields CDR1 ENHRY and CDR2 SYGVKD. Ends included, the CDR3 has 9 residues. Here the CDR3 reads CAISDPDRT.

The chain has TRBV12-5 and TRBJ1-3; D perhaps matches TRBD1 (5 bases). This CDR3 contains 16 residues. Trimming left V 2 bases short and J 5 bases short, with 16 bases between. The V gene's germline CDR1 is LGHNT and CDR2 FRNRAP. The CDR3 sequence: CASGLFAGPMRNTIYF. The CDR3 bases are TGTGCTAGTGGTTTGTTCGCGGGACCGATGAGAAACACCATATATTTT. The full variable domain, in which reference TRBV12-5 and TRBJ1-3 provide the parts outside the CDR3, is DARVTQTPRHKVTEMGQEVTMRCQPILGHNTVFWYRQTMMQGLELLAYFRNRAPLDDSGMPKDRFSAEMPDATLATLKIQPSEPRDSAVYFCASGLFAGPMRNTIYFGEGSWLTVV.

The chain recombines TRBV15 with TRBJ1-2; D perhaps matches TRBD1 (6 bases). The CDR3 loop spans 14 amino acids. V dropped 5 bases and J dropped 4 bases, with 14 bases sitting between them. Germline assignment: CDR1 LNHNV and CDR2 YYDKDF (reference sequence). The CDR3: CATSGLQGVYGYTF. DNA for the CDR3: TGTGCCACCAGCGGACTACAGGGCGTCTATGGCTACACCTTC.

This clonotype was detected many times. The rearrangement links TRBV2 to TRBJ2-5; D unresolved. The V end lost 7 bases, the J end lost 4 bases, and 7 bases lay between the germline ends. This CDR3 spans 11 amino acids. CDR1 SNHLY and CDR2 FYNNEI come from the germline V gene. CDR3 protein: CASMLGETQYF. DNA of the CDR3: TGTGCCAGCATGCTGGGAGAGACCCAGTACTTC.

Here the CDR3 reads CASRGDRGEETQYF. Written as DNA, the CDR3 is TGTGCCAGCAGAGGGGACAGGGGGGAAGAGACCCAGTACTTC. V usage is TRBV12-3 or TRBV12-4 and J usage is TRBJ2-5; 11 bases are a match to TRBD1. CDR3 size: 14 residues. Trimming cost V 6 bases and J 3 bases; bases outside gene matches: 3.

This clonotype appeared a few times. This chain links TRBV9 with TRBJ2-3, with D uncertain. Germline values: CDR1 SGDLS, CDR2 YYNGEE. The CDR3 has 13 amino acids. V lost 2 bases, J lost 2 bases, and 6 bases lay in between. For the CDR3, the DNA is TGTGCCAGCAGCGTCTACGCCACAGATACGCAGTATTTT. Its protein is CASSVYATDTQYF.

In its sample, this clonotype was seen once. The chain employs TRBV10-3 and TRBJ2-7; the D gene is possibly TRBD1 (5 bases). V was cut by 10 bases and J by 2 bases, with 27 bases left in between. CDR1 is ENHRY and CDR2 is SYGVKD in the germline V gene. The CDR3 spans 17 residues. Written as DNA, the CDR3 is TGTGCCAGCAGACTCAAAACGGACACCTCTGCCACCTACGAGCAGTACTTC. This codes for CASRLKTDTSATYEQYF.

This clonotype was recorded many times. This chain links TRBV24-1 with TRBJ2-2; a weak D match, TRBD1 (5 bases). The V end was cut by 9 bases, the J end by 0 bases, with 13 bases between. CDR3 length: 15 residues. Germline CDR1 and CDR2: KGHDR and SFDVKD. CDR3 in DNA: TGTGCCACCGCAAAAGACAGACCGAACACCGGGGAGCTGTTTTTT. This codes for CATAKDRPNTGELFF.

This clonotype was observed a few times. This chain joins TRBV6-1 and TRBJ1-2, with D hard to call. The CDR3 totals 14 residues. Germline lookup yields CDR1 MNHNS and CDR2 SASEGT. V dropped 0 bases and J dropped 4 bases, with 9 bases sitting between them. The DNA of the CDR3 is TGTGCCAGCAGTGAAGCGGGCGGTGGCTATGGCTACACCTTC. This codes for CASSEAGGGYGYTF.

CDR3 nucleotide sequence: TGTGCCAGCAGCCAAGAGGATTTCAGGGGAGCCTTCTCTGGAAACACCTTC. Encoded protein: CASSQEDFRGAFSGNTF. The gene calls are TRBV6-5 and TRBJ1-2; maybe TRBD1 (6 bases). Germline values: CDR1 MNHEY, CDR2 SVGAGI. The CDR3 runs to 17 residues. With 6 bases removed from V and 12 bases from J, the gap between germline ends came to 32 bases.

V gene TRBV11-1 combines with J gene TRBJ2-7; the match to TRBD1 covers 10 bases. Trimming at V came to 5 bases and at J to 0 bases, leaving 10 bases not matched to a gene. Germline CDR1 and CDR2: SGHAT and FQDESV (reference sequence). The CDR3 is 17 residues long. In nucleotides, the CDR3 is TGTGCCAGCAGCCCGCCCGGGACAGGGGAAATCTCCTACGAGCAGTACTTC. It specifies CASSPPGTGEISYEQYF.

The CDR3 region is CASTPGTSGPGELFF. CDR3 sequence (DNA): TGTGCCAGCACCCCCGGGACTAGCGGTCCCGGGGAGCTGTTTTTT. The rearrangement joins TRBV12-3 or TRBV12-4 to TRBJ2-2; 11 bases fit TRBD2. This CDR3 is 15 amino acids long. Losses at the gene ends were 7 bases for V and 6 bases for J; bases not matched to a gene: 7.

The genes are TRBV20-1 and TRBJ2-7; D remains ambiguous. In germline, CDR1 is DFQATT, CDR2 SNEGSKA (reference sequence). V was cut by 3 bases and J by 0 bases, with 9 bases left in between. The CDR3 consists of 13 residues. The CDR3: CSARDGSSYEQYF. The CDR3, as DNA: TGCAGTGCTAGGGACGGTTCCTCCTACGAGCAGTACTTC.

The table lists this clonotype with many counts. The chain couples TRBV29-1 to TRBJ1-2; tentative D call: TRBD1 (5 bases). Germline-derived CDR1 and CDR2 are SQVTM and ANQGSEA. The CDR3 has 12 residues. The V and J ends lost 7 bases and 8 bases respectively, with 17 bases between them. The CDR3 DNA follows: TGCAGCGCCGCCGGGACCTCAGGAGGCTACACCTTC. Translating it yields CSAAGTSGGYTF.

V is TRBV29-1 and J is TRBJ1-6, with unresolved D. Between the trimmed V and J ends, which lost 8 bases and 8 bases, there was a span of 13 bases. Germline V gene sequence: CDR1 SQVTM, CDR2 ANQGSEA. The length of the CDR3 is 12 residues. DNA of the CDR3: TGCAGCTTCACTGCGCGGGATTCACCCCTCCACTTT. Encoded protein: CSFTARDSPLHF.

This clonotype came up a few times. The chain has TRBV7-2 and TRBJ2-7; D not resolved. Germline CDR1 is SGHTA and CDR2 is FQGNSA. The CDR3 contains 15 residues. V was cut by 1 base and J by 6 bases, with 16 bases left in between. Here the CDR3 reads CASSLGLGSLSEQYF. DNA of the CDR3: TGTGCCAGCAGCTTAGGGCTTGGATCATTAAGCGAGCAGTACTTC.

The J gene is TRBJ1-1, the V gene TRBV5-1; a possible D gene is TRBD1 (6 bases). With 0 bases removed from V and 3 bases from J, the gap between germline ends came to 9 bases. Germline values: CDR1 SGHRS, CDR2 YFSETQ. This CDR3 has 14 amino acids. CDR3: CASSLGAGDTEAFF. The CDR3 DNA reads TGCGCCAGCAGCTTGGGAGCAGGGGACACTGAAGCTTTCTTT.

This clonotype was observed a few times. For the CDR3, the DNA is TGTGCCAGCACCCTAGGGTATGGGACAGGACAAGAGACCCAGTACTTC. It specifies CASTLGYGTGQETQYF. The chain recombines TRBV6-5 with TRBJ2-5; 8 nucleotides align to TRBD1. Per germline, CDR1 MNHEY and CDR2 SVGAGI. The CDR3 is 16 amino acids. V was clipped by 7 bases and J by 2 bases; unmatched bases: 12.

In this sample, this clonotype turned up many times. The V and J genes are TRBV5-6 and TRBJ2-6; no definite D call. The CDR3 contains 16 residues. Germline assignment: CDR1 SGHDT and CDR2 YYEEEE. The ends were cut back, 1 base at V and 2 bases at J, with 10 bases in the middle. For the CDR3, the DNA is TGTGCCAGCAGCTTGTTCCAGCTCGCTGGGGCCAACGTCCTGACTTTC. The encoded protein is CASSLFQLAGANVLTF.

The V gene is TRBV10-3, the J gene TRBJ1-4, with 10 positions matching TRBD1. The J segment lost 10 bases and the V segment lost 2 bases, leaving 7 bases of the junction unmatched. This CDR3 has 15 amino acids. Per germline, CDR1 ENHRY and CDR2 SYGVKD. The CDR3 DNA reads as TGTGCCATCAGTGAGAAAGTGGACAGGGGGGGAAAACTGTTTTTT. Translating gives CAISEKVDRGGKLFF.

This clonotype has ten or more counts. V usage is TRBV7-2 and J usage is TRBJ1-6, with D possibly TRBD1 on 6 matching bases. Germline V gene sequence: CDR1 SGHTA, CDR2 FQGNSA. Trimming left V 7 bases short and J 7 bases short, with 20 bases between. This CDR3 has 16 residues. This chain's CDR3 is CASTHRWTEDNSPLHF. As DNA, the CDR3 is TGTGCCAGCACCCATCGGTGGACAGAAGACAATTCACCCCTCCACTTT.

This clonotype was seen at least ten times. The V and J genes are TRBV7-9 and TRBJ2-7; 8 nucleotides match TRBD1. The CDR3 runs 13 residues. V trimming: 5 bases; J trimming: 7 bases; junction bases outside the gene matches: 7. Germline CDR1 SEHNR, CDR2 FQNEAQ (reference sequence). CDR3 DNA: TGTGCCAGCAGCGCAGGGGGCTGGGGAGAGCAGTACTTC. Translation: CASSAGGWGEQYF.

The chain's CDR3 is CASSLSPLVELYEQYF. Written as DNA, the CDR3 is TGTGCCAGCAGCTTAAGCCCCCTGGTCGAACTCTACGAGCAGTACTTC. The chain recombines TRBV7-2 with TRBJ2-7, with no clear D. Per the germline V gene, CDR1 is SGHTA and CDR2 is FQGNSA. Trimming removed 2 bases from V and 3 bases from J, with 17 bases in between. CDR3 length equals 16 residues.

This clonotype appeared a few times. The chain is built from TRBV6-1 and TRBJ2-7, with 13 bases matching TRBD2. The junction had 16 bases not matched to a gene; V was cut back by 7 bases and J by 1 base. This CDR3 has 19 residues. Germline-derived CDR1 and CDR2 are MNHNS and SASEGT. The DNA of the CDR3 is TGTGCCAGCAACGCTGGGACTAGCGGGATCCGTGGCGTTTCCTACGAGCAGTACTTC. Encoded protein: CASNAGTSGIRGVSYEQYF.